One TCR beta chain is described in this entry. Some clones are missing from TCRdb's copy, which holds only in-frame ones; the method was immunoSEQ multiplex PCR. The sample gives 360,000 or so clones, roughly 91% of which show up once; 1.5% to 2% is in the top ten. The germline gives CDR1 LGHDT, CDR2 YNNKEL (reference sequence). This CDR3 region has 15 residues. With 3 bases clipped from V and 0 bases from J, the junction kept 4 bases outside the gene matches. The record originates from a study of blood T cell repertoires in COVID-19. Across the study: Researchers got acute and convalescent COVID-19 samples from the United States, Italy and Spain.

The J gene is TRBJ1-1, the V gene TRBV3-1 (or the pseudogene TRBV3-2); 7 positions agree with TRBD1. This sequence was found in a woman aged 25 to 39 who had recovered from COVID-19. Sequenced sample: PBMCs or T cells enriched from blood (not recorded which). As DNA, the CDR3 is TGTGCCAGCAGCCACCACAGGGGATTGAACACTGAAGCTTTCTTT. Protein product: CASSHHRGLNTEAFF.